This record covers a single T cell receptor beta chain. This record belongs to a study of OX40 agonist ivuxolimab in advanced cancers. Study as a whole: People in dose escalation had one of these cancers: hepatocellular carcinoma, melanoma, renal cell or head and neck cancer.

Trimming removed 1 base from V and 8 bases from J, with 12 bases in between. The CDR3 spans 14 residues. Germline V gene data show CDR1 as SGHNT and CDR2 as YENEEA. Measured with immunoSEQ multiplex PCR; TCRdb has only the in-frame clones, and not every one. The sample consists of tens of thousands of clones, approximately 80% of them appearing once. The chain uses TRBV11-3 and TRBJ2-1; D may be TRBD1 (6 bases). The sequenced sample was CD4+ or CD8+ T cells sorted from blood, obtained in a trial of the OX40 agonist ivuxolimab. This TCR was sampled from an adult with an advanced solid tumor such as melanoma, head and neck, liver or kidney cancer. CDR3 loop: CASSLGGQQDEQFF. The CDR3, as DNA: TGTGCCAGCAGCTTAGGCGGACAGCAGGATGAGCAGTTCTTC.